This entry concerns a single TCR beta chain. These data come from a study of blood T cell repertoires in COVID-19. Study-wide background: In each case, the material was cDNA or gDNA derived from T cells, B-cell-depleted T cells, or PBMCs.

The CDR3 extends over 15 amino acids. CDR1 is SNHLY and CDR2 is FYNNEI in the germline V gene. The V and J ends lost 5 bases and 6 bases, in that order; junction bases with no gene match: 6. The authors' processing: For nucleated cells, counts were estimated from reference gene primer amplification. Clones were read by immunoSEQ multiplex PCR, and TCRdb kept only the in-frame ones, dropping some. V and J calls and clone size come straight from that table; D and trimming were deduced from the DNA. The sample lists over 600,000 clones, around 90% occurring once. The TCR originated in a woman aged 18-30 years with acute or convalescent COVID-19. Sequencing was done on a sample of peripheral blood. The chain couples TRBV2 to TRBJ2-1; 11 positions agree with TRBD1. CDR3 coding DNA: TGTGCCAGCAGTAGGCGGACAGGGGGCTCCAATGAGCAGTTCTTC. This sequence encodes CASSRRTGGSNEQFF.